The 20 T cell receptor beta chains given below trace back to one sample, sequenced in a study of blood T cells in healthy people across ages. Primers used in a second PCR of about 6 to 12 cycles were a sample-barcoded 5' primer and a J-beta primer mix. One entry per CDR3 protein results from TCRdb running MiXCR on the 5' RACE reads. The sample yields hundreds of thousands of distinct CDR3 sequences, approximately 48% seen once. Sequencing was carried out using blood. Receptors originate from a man aged 55-75 years in good health.

The V gene is TRBV7-9, the J gene TRBJ1-4; no clear D gene. The length of the CDR3 is 13 residues. The germline CDR1 and CDR2 sequences are SEHNR and FQNEAQ (reference sequence). Trimming cost V 2 bases and J 2 bases, with 3 bases left between them. CDR3 sequence: CASSLYTNEKLFF. The CDR3 region has the DNA TGTGCCAGCAGCTTATACACTAATGAAAAACTGTTTTTT. The whole variable domain, filled in from reference TRBV7-9 and TRBJ1-4, reads DTGVSQNPRHKITKRGQNVTFRCDPISEHNRLYWYRQTLGQGPEFLTYFQNEAQLEKSRLLSDRFSAERPKGSFSTLEIQRTEQGDSAMYLCASSLYTNEKLFFGSGTQLSVL.

On this clonotype itself: Germline is not matched at one junction end, which may reflect a read error. This chain joins TRBV5-1 and TRBJ2-5, with 7 bases that match TRBD1. From germline, CDR1 is SGHRS and CDR2 YFSETQ. The CDR3 totals 16 residues. Here the CDR3 reads CTSSLRGRDPQEAQYF. Here the CDR3 DNA reads TGCACCAGCAGCTTAAGGGGGCGCGATCCCCAAGAGGCCCAGTACTTC. The entire variable domain, with the rest obtained from reference TRBV5-1 and TRBJ2-5, is as follows: KAGVTQTPRYLIKTRGQQVTLSCSPISGHRSVSWYQQTPGQGLQFLFEYFSETQRNKGNFPGRFSGRQFSNSRSEMNVSTLELGDSALYLCTSSLRGRDPQEAQYFGPGTRLLVL.

This clonotype was seen a handful of times. The chain is built from TRBV28 and TRBJ2-4, with 8 positions matching TRBD1. The J call may be faulty, since TRBJ2-7 better matches the DNA end. The CDR3 consists of 16 residues. Germline-derived CDR1 and CDR2 are MDHEN and SYDVKM. This CDR3 reads CASSFSPRTGNYEQYF. The CDR3 DNA reads as TGTGCCAGCAGTTTTTCCCCCCGGACAGGGAATTACGAGCAGTACTTC.

This clonotype has more than one count but fewer than ten. The genes are TRBV3-1 and TRBJ1-2; TRBD1 aligns across 7 bases. The V segment lost 1 base and the J segment 0 bases; nucleotides outside the gene matches: 5. The CDR3 is made up of 16 amino acids. Per the germline V gene, CDR1 is LGHDT and CDR2 is YNNKEL (reference sequence). CDR3 sequence: CASSQGQGSPNYGYTF. CDR3 coding DNA: TGTGCCAGCAGCCAAGGACAGGGCAGCCCTAACTATGGCTACACCTTC.

In its sample, this clonotype was seen a few times. The rearrangement uses TRBV3-1 and TRBJ2-7; perhaps TRBD1 as D (7 bases). CDR1 is LGHDT and CDR2 is YNNKEL in the germline V gene (reference sequence). The ends were cut back, 11 bases at V and 4 bases at J, with 15 bases in the middle. The CDR3 totals 12 residues. This CDR3 is CASQGGGYEQYF. As DNA, the CDR3 is TGTGCCTCCCAGGGGGGCGGGTACGAGCAGTACTTC.

The gene calls are TRBV4-3 and TRBJ2-2, with 7 bases matching TRBD1. The CDR3 length is 16 residues. In germline, CDR1 is LGHNA, CDR2 YSLEER. The V segment lost 0 bases and the J segment 3 bases; nucleotides outside the gene matches: 4. CDR3 nucleotides: TGCGCCAGCAGCCAAGATAGAGGACAGGACACCGGGGAGCTGTTTTTT. Amino acid sequence: CASSQDRGQDTGELFF.

The chain carries TRBV7-9 and TRBJ2-7; D is unresolved. The CDR3 contains 14 residues. The ends were cut back, 5 bases at V and 2 bases at J, with 13 bases in the middle. CDR1 is SEHNR, CDR2 FQNEAQ, per germline (reference sequence). The CDR3 sequence is CASSRTENTYEQYF. In DNA, the CDR3 is TGTGCCAGCAGCCGAACAGAAAACACCTACGAGCAGTACTTC. Supplemented by reference TRBV7-9 and TRBJ2-7, the full variable domain reads DTGVSQNPRHKITKRGQNVTFRCDPISEHNRLYWYRQTLGQGPEFLTYFQNEAQLEKSRLLSDRFSAERPKGSFSTLEIQRTEQGDSAMYLCASSRTENTYEQYFGPGTRLTVT.

The genes are TRBV20-1 and TRBJ1-4, with D possibly being TRBD1 (6 bases). CDR3 size: 14 residues. Trimming cost V 0 bases and J 6 bases, with 11 bases left between them. The germline V gene encodes CDR1 DFQATT and CDR2 SNEGSKA (reference sequence). CDR3 protein: CSARDLGGHEKLFF. In nucleotides, the CDR3 is TGCAGTGCTAGAGATTTAGGGGGTCATGAAAAACTGTTTTTT.

This clonotype was detected only a few times. The V gene is TRBV5-1, the J gene TRBJ2-5; 8 nucleotides align to TRBD2. The CDR3 spans 14 residues. V lost 3 bases, J lost 5 bases, and 6 bases stayed unmatched. Per the germline V gene, CDR1 is SGHRS and CDR2 is YFSETQ. The CDR3 spells CASSWSGGFETQYF. Written as DNA, the CDR3 is TGCGCCAGCAGCTGGAGCGGGGGTTTCGAGACCCAGTACTTC.

The J gene is TRBJ2-2, the V gene TRBV6-2 or TRBV6-3; tentative D call: TRBD1 (6 bases). The CDR3 has 13 amino acids. Germline CDR1 is MNHEY and CDR2 is SVGEGT. Trimming shortened V by 10 bases and J by 7 bases, and 16 bases separated the two germline ends. CDR3 sequence reads: CAISPQGYGELFF. The CDR3, as DNA: TGTGCCATCAGCCCACAGGGTTACGGGGAGCTGTTTTTT.

The rearrangement links TRBV5-1 to TRBJ2-2, with a tentative D call TRBD1 (6 bases). Germline-derived CDR1 and CDR2 are SGHRS and YFSETQ. The CDR3 covers 15 residues. Trimming left V 0 bases short and J 5 bases short, with 11 bases between. Written as DNA, the CDR3 is TGCGCCAGCAGCTTGGACAGGGTCGGAACCGGGGAGCTGTTTTTT. It is translated as CASSLDRVGTGELFF. Full variable domain (outside the CDR3, taken from reference TRBV5-1 and TRBJ2-2): KAGVTQTPRYLIKTRGQQVTLSCSPISGHRSVSWYQQTPGQGLQFLFEYFSETQRNKGNFPGRFSGRQFSNSRSEMNVSTLELGDSALYLCASSLDRVGTGELFFGEGSRLTVL.

Worth noting for this clonotype: One end of the junction does not line up with germline, which may come from a read error. The rearrangement links TRBV20-1 to TRBJ2-7; the match to TRBD1 covers 7 bases. The J call may not be correct, given that the DNA end is closer to TRBJ2-4. Per the germline V gene, CDR1 is DFQATT and CDR2 is SNEGSKA (reference sequence). The CDR3 runs 15 residues. The CDR3 DNA sequence: TGCAGTGCTAGAGTCCCGGGACAGCCCAAATACATTCAGTACTTC. As protein: CSARVPGQPKYIQYF.

The chain uses TRBV30 and TRBJ2-7; D is uncertain. CDR1 is GTSNPN and CDR2 is SVGIG in the germline V gene (reference sequence). CDR3 size: 15 residues. V was pared by 1 base and J by 7 bases, with 20 bases between. CDR3 DNA sequence: TGTGCCTGGAGTGAGATAGGGAATTCCTACAATGAGCAGTACTTC. Translated, it gives CAWSEIGNSYNEQYF.

This chain uses TRBV7-2 with TRBJ2-4; 10 bases match TRBD1. Trimming at V came to 3 bases and at J to 5 bases, leaving 7 bases not matched to a gene. The CDR3 runs 16 residues. Germline lookup yields CDR1 SGHTA and CDR2 FQGNSA. CDR3 in DNA: TGTGCCAGCAGCTTGGGTCTGACAGGGGGCCAAAACATTCAGTACTTC. It is translated as CASSLGLTGGQNIQYF.

This clonotype was found a few times. This chain connects TRBV20-1 to TRBJ2-5, with 10 positions matching TRBD1. Trimming at V came to 0 bases and at J to 11 bases, leaving 12 bases not matched to a gene. Germline V CDR1 and CDR2: DFQATT, SNEGSKA (reference sequence). The CDR3 runs 15 residues. CDR3 loop: CSARDLGQGIGEQYF. CDR3 coding DNA: TGCAGTGCTAGAGATTTGGGACAGGGGATAGGAGAGCAGTACTTC.

The rearrangement uses TRBV7-8 and TRBJ2-1; 10 bases are shared with TRBD1. V lost 6 bases to trimming and J lost 6 bases; unmatched junction nucleotides: 8. CDR3 size: 15 residues. Germline CDR1 reads SGHVS; CDR2 reads FQNEAQ. In DNA, the CDR3 is TGTGCCAGCAGACTCCCGGGACAGGGGAGCAATGAGCAGTTCTTC. Protein product: CASRLPGQGSNEQFF.

The CDR3 DNA reads TGTGCCAGCAGCTGGGAATCGGGACAGCCCTACGAGCAGTACTTC. Protein: CASSWESGQPYEQYF. The genes are TRBV5-5 and TRBJ2-7; 7 nucleotides line up with TRBD1. CDR3 length: 15 residues. V dropped 3 bases and J dropped 2; count of bases not matched to a gene: 8. Germline V CDR1 and CDR2: SGHKS, YYEKEE (reference sequence).

The chain uses TRBV6-2 or TRBV6-3 and TRBJ2-1; maybe TRBD2 (5 bases). The CDR3 totals 17 residues. V was trimmed by 5 bases and J by 5 bases, leaving 22 bases between them. The germline V gene encodes CDR1 MNHEY and CDR2 SVGEGT. As DNA, the CDR3 is TGTGCCAGCAGTCGCCTACGGGGTCGGGGAGTCGACAATGAGCAGTTCTTC. This gives the protein CASSRLRGRGVDNEQFF.

The V and J genes are TRBV28 and TRBJ2-4; D remains ambiguous. The J call is uncertain, as TRBJ2-7 better fits the DNA end. This CDR3 contains 14 residues. From germline, CDR1 is MDHEN and CDR2 SYDVKM. The CDR3 DNA reads TGTGCCAGCCTCGGTACTCTCGGAGACTACGAGCAGTACTTC. It is translated as CASLGTLGDYEQYF.

This clonotype was counted only a few times. The V and J genes are TRBV5-5 and TRBJ2-7; D remains unclear. Germline-derived CDR1 and CDR2 are SGHKS and YYEKEE (reference sequence). The V end lost 3 bases, the J end lost 1 base, and 14 bases lay between the germline ends. The CDR3 contains 15 residues. The chain's CDR3 is CASSSGGLPSYEQYF. DNA for the CDR3: TGTGCCAGCAGCTCGGGTGGTCTACCATCCTACGAGCAGTACTTC.